The next 4 T cell receptor beta chains were all read from a single sample in a study of blood T cell repertoires in COVID-19. The repertoire was sequenced with immunoSEQ multiplex PCR; TCRdb's copy has only in-frame clones and lacks some. This table has just under 350,000 clones, around 87% appearing once. Material: peripheral blood. All receptors derive from a woman between 50 and 59 years old with COVID-19, enrolled during active disease.

V usage is TRBV9 and J usage is TRBJ2-1; D remains ambiguous. The CDR3 has 14 residues. V was trimmed by 0 bases and J by 4 bases, leaving 8 bases between them. CDR1 and CDR2 from the germline V gene are SGDLS and YYNGEE. As DNA, the CDR3 is TGTGCCAGCAGCGTAGTAGATCATTACAATGAGCAGTTCTTC. Residues: CASSVVDHYNEQFF.

The V call is TRBV5-1, the J call TRBJ2-7, with 10 positions matching TRBD1. With 4 bases clipped from V and 7 bases from J, the junction kept 8 bases outside the gene matches. Germline-derived CDR1 and CDR2 are SGHRS and YFSETQ. The CDR3 is made up of 14 amino acids. The DNA for the CDR3 is TGCGCCAGCAGCGACAGACAGGGGGCGCGGGAGCAGTACTTC. It translates to CASSDRQGAREQYF.

In the case of this clone: The limits of the CDR3 on the DNA are not certain, so only TCRdb's listed CDR3 is given. The gene calls are TRBV2 and TRBJ2-7; the tabulated D call, TRBD2, remains unverified against the DNA. The CDR3 sequence runs 12 residues, both termini included. CDR1 SNHLY and CDR2 FYNNEI come from the germline V gene. The CDR3 here is CASSDWGSGSYF.

The chain employs TRBV2 and TRBJ1-1; no clear D gene. V shed 10 bases and J shed 7 bases, with 13 bases lying between them. The CDR3 contains 11 residues. Germline CDR1 and CDR2: SNHLY and FYNNEI. Here the CDR3 reads CATKWRVEAFF. CDR3 in DNA: TGTGCCACTAAATGGAGGGTTGAAGCTTTCTTT.